Here is one T cell receptor (beta chain) with its context. The record originates from a study of blood T cells in healthy people across ages. The CDR3 length is 13 residues. The V end was cut by 2 bases, the J end by 10 bases, with 12 bases between. Primed by a sample-barcoded 5' primer and a J-beta primer mix, a second PCR proceeded for about 6 to 12 cycles. MiXCR was run by TCRdb on the 5' RACE reads, yielding one entry per CDR3 protein. The table has about 690,000 distinct CDR3 sequences, 40% to 45% seen once. The chain combines TRBV12-3 or TRBV12-4 with TRBJ1-5; perhaps TRBD1 as D (5 bases). This clonotype was sampled from an elderly man in good health. Sequenced sample: blood. The CDR3 protein is CASSLNRGEPQHF. The CDR3 DNA reads as TGTGCCAGCAGTTTAAACCGGGGGGAACCCCAGCATTTT.